A selection of T cell receptor beta chains follows, all from one sample in a study of T cells in Graves' hyperthyroidism and ophthalmopathy. MiXCR, applied by TCRdb to the multiplex PCR reads, yields one record per CDR3 protein. The sample lists roughly 510,000 distinct CDR3 sequences, about 46% seen once, with about two fifths in the top ten. The specimen was peripheral blood or thyroid tissue (not recorded which). The receptors derive from an adult woman with Graves' disease, either hyperthyroidism or ophthalmopathy (not recorded which). CDR3s leave out the opening cysteine and the closing phenylalanine or tryptophan. Each record gives: V gene, J gene, CDR3 protein.

TRBV11-2	TRBJ1-2	ASSGGDYT
TRBV7-9	TRBJ2-1	ASIARGTNEQF
TRBV20-1	TRBJ1-6	SATDSSYNSPLH
TRBV19	TRBJ1-3	ASSITGRTPGNTIY
TRBV3-1	TRBJ1-6	ASSRTGGSSPLH
TRBV20-1	TRBJ1-6	SASSEGRDSPLH
TRBV5-1	TRBJ1-1	ASTLNLQGLAF
TRBV5-6	TRBJ2-7	ASSDQTGGGFHEQY
TRBV6-2/TRBV6-3	TRBJ1-5	ASRRGINSNQPQH
TRBV7-9	TRBJ1-2	ASSFGGTANYGYT
TRBV7-9	TRBJ2-7	ASSLAGEASEQY
TRBV14	TRBJ2-2	ASSQVPTGELF
TRBV29-1	TRBJ2-1	SVETGTSHEQF
TRBV14	TRBJ1-1	ASSPGPPWAAF
TRBV2	TRBJ1-2	ASSAPGFSYGYT
TRBV7-2	TRBJ2-6	ASSLQGRALAGANVLT
TRBV20-1	TRBJ2-2	SGISPGTSGSVVAGELF
TRBV7-2	TRBJ1-3	ASSLATGLGENTIY
TRBV6-2/TRBV6-3	TRBJ1-2	ASSYKGTSGTEYT
TRBV3-1	TRBJ1-2	ASSQETATYGYT
TRBV19	TRBJ2-5	ASMARMGWGQETQY
TRBV6-2/TRBV6-3	TRBJ2-7	ASSPFSGASYEQY
TRBV6-6	TRBJ2-7	ASSYSNNAYEQY
TRBV7-9	TRBJ2-5	ASSLMGGQETQY
TRBV24-1	TRBJ2-3	ATSDGGADTQY
TRBV6-5	TRBJ2-7	ASSYSTGDYEQY
TRBV7-2	TRBJ2-7	ASSPRLAGVPYEQY
TRBV19	TRBJ2-7	ASRKGEQY
TRBV7-2	TRBJ2-2	ASSFYRGTGELF
TRBV10-3	TRBJ2-7	AISPSNEQY
TRBV6-1	TRBJ1-3	ASSLISGNTIY
TRBV7-8	TRBJ1-5	ASSQVKRRDQPQH
TRBV29-1	TRBJ1-1	SVELSRTGLSF
TRBV11-2	TRBJ2-7	ASSLDTLGEQY
TRBV7-9	TRBJ2-7	ASSPPDNYEQY
TRBV9	TRBJ1-3	ASSADSGNTIY
TRBV2	TRBJ2-5	ASSQGIGEETQY
TRBV20-1	TRBJ2-7	SARSLAGVATYEQY
TRBV10-3	TRBJ1-5	ASRTDRGNSYYSNQPQH
TRBV2	TRBJ1-2	AISTRYGYT
TRBV7-2	TRBJ2-7	ASSSGGTDIYEQY
TRBV7-8	TRBJ1-2	ASSWTGWDGHT
TRBV2	TRBJ2-5	ASREQEETQY
TRBV20-1	TRBJ2-5	SARVREGQETQY
TRBV6-1	TRBJ2-2	ASRQFANTGELF
TRBV12-3/TRBV12-4	TRBJ2-2	ASRQGAGSGELF
TRBV15	TRBJ2-2	ATNLDRASNTGELF
TRBV6-2/TRBV6-3	TRBJ1-5	ASSPLGFRSNQPQH
TRBV20-1	TRBJ1-5	SARPPGRDGVQPQH
TRBV7-9	TRBJ1-1	ASSLGPYPEAF
TRBV7-2	TRBJ2-5	ASSLSTETQY
TRBV9	TRBJ1-3	ASSVEVDAGNTIY
TRBV12-3/TRBV12-4	TRBJ1-2	ASSLDRDLYGYT
TRBV5-1	TRBJ1-2	ASSQGGLSAYGYT
TRBV7-9	TRBJ2-6	ASSPSAPGANVLT
TRBV5-1	TRBJ1-4	ASSVGAAPNEKLF
TRBV28	TRBJ1-4	ASSHSSGEKLF
TRBV28	TRBJ2-5	ASSYGRVGETQY
TRBV20-1	TRBJ1-1	SARQGRSTEAF